This T cell receptor (beta chain) comes out of a study of T cells after yellow fever vaccination. Looking at the study overall: The study sorted EM, EMRA, CM and Tscm memory subsets by CD3, CD45RA, CCR7 and CD95. Study results and caveats: At around 96% for CD4 and about 91% for CD8, most primary-vaccination clones showed up again after the booster.

The V end lost 0 bases, the J end lost 1 base, and 7 bases lay between the germline ends. CDR3 length equals 15 residues. This clonotype was detected many times. The 5'RACE template-switching step produced TCR cDNA and added a universal primer site and UMIs. TCRdb re-derived calls from the 5' RACE reads in MiXCR, one entry per CDR3 protein. The sample includes more than 20,000 distinct CDR3 sequences, less than 7% seen only once; the top ten take 12%. This TCR came from a man aged 25-45 years who received the YFV17D yellow fever vaccine. The input for sequencing was PBMCs, either bulk or a sorted T-cell subset (CD4+, CD8+, memory, or dextramer-sorted; not recorded which), taken 15 days after the yellow fever booster vaccination. The rearrangement links TRBV12-3 or TRBV12-4 to TRBJ1-3; no clear D. The CDR3 protein is CASSLAGSSGNTIYF. The CDR3 bases are TGTGCCAGCAGTTTAGCGGGGTCTTCTGGAAACACCATATATTTT.